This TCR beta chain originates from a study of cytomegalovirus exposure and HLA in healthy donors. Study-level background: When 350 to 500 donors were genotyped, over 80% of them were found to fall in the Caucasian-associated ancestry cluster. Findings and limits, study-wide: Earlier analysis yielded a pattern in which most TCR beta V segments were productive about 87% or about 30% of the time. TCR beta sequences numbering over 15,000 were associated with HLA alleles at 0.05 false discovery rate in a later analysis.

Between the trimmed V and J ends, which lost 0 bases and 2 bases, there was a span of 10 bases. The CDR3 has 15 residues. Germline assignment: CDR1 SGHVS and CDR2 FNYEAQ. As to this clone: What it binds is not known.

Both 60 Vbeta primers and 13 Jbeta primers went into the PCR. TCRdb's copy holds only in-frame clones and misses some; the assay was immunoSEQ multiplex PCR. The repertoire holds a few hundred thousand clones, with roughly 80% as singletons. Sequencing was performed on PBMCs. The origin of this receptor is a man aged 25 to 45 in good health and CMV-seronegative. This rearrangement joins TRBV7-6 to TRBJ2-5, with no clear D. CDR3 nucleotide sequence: TGTGCCAGCAGCTTAGCGACCCCCGGGCAAGAGACCCAGTACTTC. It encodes CASSLATPGQETQYF.